Listed here is a single TCR beta chain. The sample belongs to a study of T cell changes during pregnancy in multiple sclerosis. The length of the CDR3 is 14 residues. Per germline, CDR1 MNHNS and CDR2 SASEGT. The V and J ends lost 8 bases and 7 bases, in that order; junction bases with no gene match: 10. Repertoires were generated with immunoSEQ multiplex PCR, while TCRdb's copy carries only in-frame clones and drops some. The data show about 110,000 clones, around 90% seen once. Sequencing was performed on peripheral blood, taken in the third trimester of pregnancy. The chain carries TRBV6-1 and TRBJ2-2; 7 bases align to TRBD1. The TCR comes from a female donor with multiple sclerosis, enrolled in a pregnancy study. CDR3 region: CASGQGVKSGELFF. The CDR3 DNA sequence: TGTGCCAGCGGTCAGGGGGTAAAAAGCGGGGAGCTGTTTTTT.